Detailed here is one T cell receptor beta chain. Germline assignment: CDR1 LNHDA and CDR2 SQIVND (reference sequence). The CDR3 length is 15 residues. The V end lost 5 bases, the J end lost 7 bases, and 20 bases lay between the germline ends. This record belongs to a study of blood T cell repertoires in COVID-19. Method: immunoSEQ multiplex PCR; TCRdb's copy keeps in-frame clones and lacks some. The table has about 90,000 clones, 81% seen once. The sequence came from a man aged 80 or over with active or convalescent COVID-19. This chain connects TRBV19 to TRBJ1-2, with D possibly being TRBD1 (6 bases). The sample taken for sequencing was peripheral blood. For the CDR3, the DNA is TGTGCCAGTAGTGCAAGACACGGGGGGCGCGTTGGCTACACCTTC. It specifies CASSARHGGRVGYTF.